What follows describes a single T cell receptor beta chain. The target antigen is unknown. Up to about 2 ug genomic DNA was used for TCRB CDR3 amplification. The repertoire was sequenced with immunoSEQ multiplex PCR; TCRdb's copy has only in-frame clones and lacks some. The data hold roughly 100,000 clones, with roughly 76% observed a single time. The sample originates from a study of glioma-infiltrating T cells after dendritic cell vaccination. Study findings and constraints: TCR clonality showed no direct relationship with survival.

Germline-derived CDR1 and CDR2 are MNHNS and SASEGT. The CDR3 runs to 14 residues. The J segment lost 1 base and the V segment lost 7 bases, leaving 6 bases of the junction unmatched. The source is a human donor with glioblastoma. This chain joins TRBV6-1 and TRBJ2-7; 8 bases map to TRBD1. The sequencing here drew on blood, taken before dendritic cell vaccination. CDR3 loop: CASTRQGTSYEQYF. For the CDR3, the DNA is TGTGCCAGCACTCGACAGGGGACGTCCTACGAGCAGTACTTC.